The rows below give T cell receptor beta chains drawn from one sample of a study of cytomegalovirus exposure and HLA in healthy donors. Only in-frame clones appear in the TCRdb table, and some are missing; sequencing was by immunoSEQ multiplex PCR. The sample yields roughly 100,000 clones, roughly nine tenths seen once. Specimen: PBMCs. These receptors were taken from a woman aged 18 to 35 in good health and CMV-seropositive. The CDR3 runs from the conserved cysteine through the conserved F or W. A D gene is named only where the DNA matches it firmly. Not every row has a clone size; where given, it reads once, few, many or a size class.

d_gene	j_gene	abundance	v_gene	CDR3nt	CDR3aa
TRBD2	TRBJ2-2	-	TRBV5-1	TGCGCCAGCAGCTTCCTAGCGGGGGGGCAAACGAACACCGGGGAGCTGTTTTTT	CASSFLAGGQTNTGELFF
TRBD2	TRBJ2-1	-	TRBV11-3	TGTGCCAGCAGCGGGACTAGCGGGACCTCCCAGCCGTTCTTC	CASSGTSGTSQPFF
TRBD1	TRBJ1-2	-	TRBV5-4	TGTGCCAGCAGCTGGGACAGGGGTTATGGCTACACCTTC	CASSWDRGYGYTF
TRBD2	TRBJ2-2	-	TRBV7-7	TGTGCTAGCAGCTTAGAGGGATGGACTAGCGGCACCGGGGAGCTGTTTTTT	CASSLEGWTSGTGELFF
TRBD1	TRBJ1-4	-	TRBV19	TGTGCCAGTAGTACCCAAGGGGACAGCGAAAATGAAAAACTGTTTTTT	CASSTQGDSENEKLFF
TRBD1	TRBJ2-2	once	TRBV7-3	TGTGCCAGTCGACAGCACAGGGGCACCGGGGAGCTGTTTTTT	CASRQHRGTGELFF
-	TRBJ1-2	few	TRBV7-9	TGTGCCAGCAGCCTTAGCTTAGGGAGCTATGGCTACACCTTC	CASSLSLGSYGYTF
-	TRBJ2-7	-	TRBV14	TGTGCCAGCAGCCGAGGGGGTGTCGCCATCTACGAGCAGTACTTC	CASSRGGVAIYEQYF
-	TRBJ2-3	-	TRBV19	TGTGCCAGTAGTCCCGGGTCCCCCACAGATACGCAGTATTTT	CASSPGSPTDTQYF
TRBD1	TRBJ1-2	-	TRBV5-1	TGCGCCAGCAGCTTGGAGGTTTCCGGACAGGGGGCGGACGGCTACACCTTC	CASSLEVSGQGADGYTF
-	TRBJ1-2	-	TRBV5-4	TGTGCCAGCAGCTTGGATCACAGACAGATGGGCTACACCTTC	CASSLDHRQMGYTF
TRBD2	TRBJ2-7	-	TRBV5-1	TGCGCCAGCAGCTTGGGCCCTAGCGGCACCTACGAGCAGTACTTC	CASSLGPSGTYEQYF
-	TRBJ2-1	once	TRBV18	TGTGCCAGCTCACTTAACAGGGTTGGGGTATACAATGAGCAGTTCTTC	CASSLNRVGVYNEQFF
TRBD1	TRBJ1-6	-	TRBV2	TGTGCCAGCAGCCTGGGGACAGGGGTTTCACCCCTCCACTTT	CASSLGTGVSPLHF
-	TRBJ2-3	-	TRBV4-2	TGTGCCAGCAGCCAAACGGTCCTGGGCACAGATACGCAGTATTTT	CASSQTVLGTDTQYF
-	TRBJ2-3	-	TRBV5-1	TGCGCCAGCAGCATTGGGGGGGCCTACGACACAGATACGCAGTATTTT	CASSIGGAYDTDTQYF
-	TRBJ1-1	-	TRBV9	TGTGCCAGCAGCCCCCCCCGAGCCACTGAAGCTTTCTTT	CASSPPRATEAFF
TRBD1	TRBJ1-5	-	TRBV7-8	TGTGCCAGCAGCTGGACAGGGAAATATCAGCCCCAGCATTTT	CASSWTGKYQPQHF
TRBD1	TRBJ1-5	-	TRBV5-4	TGTGCCAGCAGCTTAGGGACAGGGGTCAATCAGCCCCAGCATTTT	CASSLGTGVNQPQHF
TRBD1	TRBJ2-7	-	TRBV5-1	TGCGCCAGCCGGCCCGGGACAGGGGCCTACGAGCAGTACTTC	CASRPGTGAYEQYF
-	TRBJ2-7	-	TRBV6-6	TGTGCCAGCAGTTACTCAACTAGTCGGACCTACGAGCAGTACTTC	CASSYSTSRTYEQYF
TRBD2	TRBJ2-5	-	TRBV5-1	TGCGCCAGCGGGACTAGCGGGAGTGGGCAAGAGACCCAGTACTTC	CASGTSGSGQETQYF
-	TRBJ1-6	-	TRBV7-8	TGTGCCAGCAGCTTATTTTTCTCGGGGAATCGGGCCTATAATTCACCCCTCCACTTT	CASSLFFSGNRAYNSPLHF
TRBD2	TRBJ2-3	once	TRBV5-6	TGTGCCAGCAGCTTGTCACTAGCGGGACGCACAGATACGCAGTATTTT	CASSLSLAGRTDTQYF
-	TRBJ1-3	-	TRBV28	TGTGCCAGCAGTCCGGACAACCGCTCTGGAAACACCATATATTTT	CASSPDNRSGNTIYF
-	TRBJ2-1	once	TRBV10-3	TGTGCCATCAAGGCGGGGAATGAGCAGTTCTTC	CAIKAGNEQFF
TRBD1	TRBJ2-1	-	TRBV4-1	TGCGCCAGCAGCCAGGGACAGGGCCGGGGTGAGCAGTTCTTC	CASSQGQGRGEQFF
TRBD2	TRBJ2-7	few	TRBV28	TGTGCCAGCAGTTTATGGTCGGCTAGCGGGGAAACTGGGACCTACGAGCAGTACTTC	CASSLWSASGETGTYEQYF
-	TRBJ2-7	-	TRBV5-1	TGCGCCAGCAGCTCCCCAGGCTCCTACGAGCAGTACTTC	CASSSPGSYEQYF
-	TRBJ1-1	-	TRBV18	TGTGCCAGCTCAACCTGGCAGGCCCCTGGACTGGAGACTGAAGCTTTCTTT	CASSTWQAPGLETEAFF
TRBD2	TRBJ2-3	-	TRBV5-6	TGTGCCAGCAGCTATGGGACTAGCGGGAGGGCAGATACGCAGTATTTT	CASSYGTSGRADTQYF
-	TRBJ2-2	-	TRBV16	TGTGCCAGCAGCCACGCGGCTTACACCGGGGAGCTGTTTTTT	CASSHAAYTGELFF
TRBD1	TRBJ1-2	-	TRBV29-1	TGCAGCGCAACATCCCGGACAGGGGATCAGGAGTATGGCTACACCTTC	CSATSRTGDQEYGYTF
-	TRBJ2-7	few	TRBV6-5	TGTGCCAGCAGTTACACGAGACAGGAGCAGTACTTC	CASSYTRQEQYF
-	TRBJ2-6	-	TRBV19	TGTGCCAGTAGTATAGGCGGTGGGGCCAACGTCCTGACTTTC	CASSIGGGANVLTF
-	TRBJ1-4	-	TRBV9	TGTGCCAGCAGCGTAGGGGCAGCAACTAATGAAAAACTGTTTTTT	CASSVGAATNEKLFF
-	TRBJ2-1	-	TRBV5-1	TGCGCCAGCAGCTTGGCCGGCAGGGTCAATGAGCAGTTCTTC	CASSLAGRVNEQFF
-	TRBJ1-5	-	TRBV28	TGTGCCAGCAGGACGGAGTACTATAGCAATCAGCCCCAGCATTTT	CASRTEYYSNQPQHF
-	TRBJ2-1	-	TRBV7-9	TGTGCCAGCAGTGGTCCAGTCTACAATGAGCAGTTCTTC	CASSGPVYNEQFF
-	TRBJ2-1	-	TRBV11-2	TGTGCCAGCAGCTTAAACGCACCGGATGAGCAGTTCTTC	CASSLNAPDEQFF
-	TRBJ2-3	-	TRBV4-2	TGTGCCAGCAGCCAAGATTCAGGGGCCCTCGGCACAGATACGCAGTATTTT	CASSQDSGALGTDTQYF
TRBD1	TRBJ1-2	-	TRBV2	TGTGCCATTGAGGACAGGGACGCCTATGGCTACACCTTC	CAIEDRDAYGYTF
TRBD1	TRBJ2-5	-	TRBV19	TGTGCCAGTAGCACCAGGGACAGGGAGGAGACCCAGTACTTC	CASSTRDREETQYF
-	TRBJ2-2	-	TRBV10-3	TGTGCCATCAGCGGGGCCGGAGAGGGACTTTCAGTACCTAACACCGGGGAGCTGTTTTTT	CAISGAGEGLSVPNTGELFF
-	TRBJ1-4	-	TRBV5-1	TGCGCCCCTCAGGGGTGGCTGTTTTTT	CAPQGWLFF
-	TRBJ1-1	-	TRBV18	TGTGCCAGCTCACTGTTCCGGGATGTTAACACTGAAGCTTTCTTT	CASSLFRDVNTEAFF